A single sample is the source of the 23 T cell receptor beta chains below, sequenced in a study of TIL therapy for anti-PD-1-resistant metastatic lung cancer. Time point: pre-treatment sample, taken before nivolumab and TIL therapy. The libraries were made with immunoSEQ v3. Only in-frame clones appear in the TCRdb table, and some are missing; sequencing was by immunoSEQ multiplex PCR. The sample holds 18,000 or so clones, about 80% seen once. This specimen consisted of blood, obtained at baseline. Receptors originate from a person between 25 and 79 years old with non-small cell lung cancer.

V usage is TRBV5-1 and J usage is TRBJ2-3; a weak D match, TRBD1 (6 bases). Between the trimmed V and J ends, which lost 7 bases and 7 bases, there was a span of 28 bases. The CDR3 extends over 17 amino acids. Germline V gives CDR1 SGHRS, CDR2 YFSETQ. Here the CDR3 DNA reads TGCGCCAGCTATAAGTCGGGGTCCCGGACAGACTTCCATACGCAGTATTTT. Protein sequence: CASYKSGSRTDFHTQYF.

The V gene is TRBV5-4, the J gene TRBJ2-1; TRBD2 is a possible D gene (6 bases). The germline V gene has CDR1 SGHNT and CDR2 YYREEE (reference sequence). The CDR3 extends over 13 amino acids. Trimming stripped 5 bases from V and 1 base from J, with 7 bases between. The CDR3 DNA reads TGTGCCAGCAGGGCGGGATCCTACAATGAGCAGTTCTTC. It specifies CASRAGSYNEQFF.

The chain has TRBV6-4 and TRBJ2-7, with 7 positions matching TRBD2. CDR1 and CDR2 from the germline V gene are MRHNA and SNTAGT. The CDR3 contains 13 residues. The trim removed 9 bases at V and 1 base at J, leaving 6 bases unmatched. CDR3: CARSPAGSYEQYF. The CDR3 DNA follows: TGTGCCAGGTCCCCAGCGGGGTCCTACGAGCAGTACTTC.

The chain is built from TRBV28 and TRBJ1-5, with a weak D call TRBD1 (6 bases). Germline V gene data show CDR1 as MDHEN and CDR2 as SYDVKM. The CDR3 runs to 16 residues. Deletions cut 1 base from V and 3 bases from J, with 13 bases between. The CDR3 DNA reads as TGTGCCAGCAGTTTATCAATAGGGGGAAACAATCAGCCCCAGCATTTT. Encoded protein: CASSLSIGGNNQPQHF.

This chain joins TRBV20-1 and TRBJ2-7; D is unresolved. Germline V lookup: CDR1 DFQATT, CDR2 SNEGSKA (reference sequence). Trimming left V 6 bases short and J 0 bases short, with 6 bases between. The CDR3 is 11 amino acids. CDR3 nucleotide sequence: TGCAGTGCCCCAGACTCCTACGAGCAGTACTTC. Its translation is CSAPDSYEQYF.

The chain combines TRBV2 with TRBJ1-5; D is perhaps TRBD1 (5 bases). Trimming pared 7 bases from V and 4 bases from J, leaving 8 bases between. The CDR3 runs 12 residues. Per the germline V gene, CDR1 is SNHLY and CDR2 is FYNNEI. CDR3 sequence reads: CASNGANQPQHF. The DNA of the CDR3 is TGTGCCAGCAACGGGGCGAATCAGCCCCAGCATTTT.

This clone was recorded only once. V usage is TRBV28 and J usage is TRBJ2-5, with 10 bases matching TRBD1. Germline CDR1 MDHEN, CDR2 SYDVKM. The CDR3 length is 16 residues. Germline trimming cut 7 bases from V and 5 bases from J; bases unmatched to any gene: 13. The CDR3 DNA follows: TGTGCCAGCATTCAAATGGGACAGGGGTCGTATGAGACCCAGTACTTC. Its translation is CASIQMGQGSYETQYF.

The chain is built from TRBV5-6 and TRBJ1-4; D gene uncertain. Germline loops: CDR1 SGHDT, CDR2 YYEEEE. The CDR3 is made up of 13 amino acids. Trimming took 0 bases from V and 8 from J, leaving 8 bases between them. CDR3 DNA sequence: TGTGCCAGCAGCTTGGGGGCGGGCGAAAAACTGTTTTTT. This codes for CASSLGAGEKLFF.

The genes are TRBV7-2 and TRBJ2-7; 9 bases are shared with TRBD1. CDR1 SGHTA and CDR2 FQGNSA come from the germline V gene. With V trimmed by 2 bases and J by 3 bases, 5 bases remained unmatched. The CDR3 contains 15 residues. The CDR3 here is CASSLTGTGNYEQYF. The CDR3 DNA reads TGTGCCAGCAGCTTAACCGGGACAGGGAACTACGAGCAGTACTTC.

V and J are TRBV6-5 and TRBJ2-1, with D perhaps being TRBD1 or TRBD2 (5 bases each). Per the germline V gene, CDR1 is MNHEY and CDR2 is SVGAGI. Trimming shortened V by 3 bases and J by 0 bases, and 12 bases separated the two germline ends. The CDR3 covers 16 residues. The CDR3 bases are TGTGCCAGCAGTTATACCCGGGACGGCTCCTACAATGAGCAGTTCTTC. Protein sequence: CASSYTRDGSYNEQFF.

The chain carries TRBV18 and TRBJ1-1; D gene unclear. The CDR3 spans 14 residues. Germline CDR1 and CDR2: KGHSH and LQKENI. V gave up 2 bases and J gave up 4 bases, with 11 bases separating them. The CDR3 DNA follows: TGTGCCAGCTCACCAGCCTTCGGCGCCACTGAAGCTTTCTTT. This gives the protein CASSPAFGATEAFF.

The chain recombines TRBV6-5 with TRBJ1-1; D remains unclear. Trimming left V 5 bases short and J 4 bases short, with 11 bases between. Germline values: CDR1 MNHEY, CDR2 SVGAGI. The CDR3 covers 13 residues. The CDR3 DNA reads TGTGCCAGCAGTCTATACAGCTCCACTGAAGCTTTCTTT. This translates into CASSLYSSTEAFF.

This rearrangement joins TRBV10-3 to TRBJ2-1; 10 positions match TRBD2. V was pared by 3 bases and J by 7 bases, with 6 bases of the junction left unmatched. CDR1 ENHRY and CDR2 SYGVKD come from the germline V gene. The CDR3 has 15 residues. The CDR3 region is CAISEGSGGLNEQFF. The CDR3 DNA is TGTGCCATCAGTGAAGGTAGCGGGGGGCTTAATGAGCAGTTCTTC.

This chain uses TRBV5-4 with TRBJ1-3; D remains ambiguous. Germline V gene sequence: CDR1 SGHNT, CDR2 YYREEE (reference sequence). The V end lost 0 bases, the J end lost 0 bases, and 10 bases lay between the germline ends. This CDR3 is 16 amino acids long. Here the CDR3 reads CASSLGVTSSGNTIYF. The CDR3 DNA follows: TGTGCCAGCAGCTTGGGGGTAACGAGCTCTGGAAACACCATATATTTT.

The J gene is TRBJ1-3, the V gene TRBV7-9; the D gene is possibly TRBD1 (5 bases). The CDR3 is 16 amino acids. Germline CDR1 is SEHNR and CDR2 is FQNEAQ (reference sequence). The germline V and J ends were trimmed by 4 bases and 2 bases, with 15 bases remaining between them. The CDR3 is CASSYGGGGAGNTIYF. CDR3 bases: TGTGCCAGCAGCTACGGTGGGGGGGGAGCTGGAAACACCATATATTTT.

The chain uses TRBV6-6 and TRBJ2-1, with TRBD2 matching over 14 bases. The CDR3 is 14 residues long. The V and J ends lost 6 bases and 5 bases, in that order; junction bases with no gene match: 0. Germline V gives CDR1 MNHNY, CDR2 SVGAGI (reference sequence). CDR3 in DNA: TGTGCCAGCAGGACTAGCGGGGGGGACAATGAGCAGTTCTTC. It encodes CASRTSGGDNEQFF.

This clone appeared a single time. The genes are TRBV29-1 and TRBJ1-1; D might be TRBD1 (5 bases). CDR1 and CDR2 (germline): SQVTM, ANQGSEA. This CDR3 contains 12 residues. V lost 7 bases and J lost 0, with 9 bases in between. The CDR3 DNA reads as TGCAGCGCGACAGCCATGAACACTGAAGCTTTCTTT. Protein sequence: CSATAMNTEAFF.

Note on this clone: Within the sample, other DNA sequences also encode this same CDR3. The chain recombines TRBV18 with TRBJ2-3; no clear D gene. Germline CDR1 KGHSH, CDR2 LQKENI. CDR3 size: 12 residues. V shed 3 bases and J shed 0 bases, with 1 base lying between them. The CDR3 DNA is TGTGCCAGCTCACCTAGCACAGATACGCAGTATTTT. This sequence encodes CASSPSTDTQYF. Together with reference TRBV18 and TRBJ2-3, the CDR3 gives the full variable domain: NAGVMQNPRHLVRRRGQEARLRCSPMKGHSHVYWYRQLPEEGLKFMVYLQKENIIDESGMPKERFSAEFPKEGPSILRIQQVVRGDSAAYFCASSPSTDTQYFGPGTRLTVL.

The rearrangement uses TRBV2 and TRBJ2-5; the match to TRBD2 covers 9 bases. The germline gives CDR1 SNHLY, CDR2 FYNNEI. The trim removed 10 bases at V and 5 bases at J, leaving 11 bases unmatched. This CDR3 region has 14 residues. The CDR3 spells CATKRGSGGETQYF. The CDR3 region has the DNA TGTGCCACAAAACGGGGTAGCGGGGGTGAGACCCAGTACTTC.

This clone occurred once. The rearrangement uses TRBV5-1 and TRBJ2-7, with D possibly matching TRBD2 (5 bases). Germline CDR1 is SGHRS and CDR2 is YFSETQ. The CDR3 consists of 16 residues. V dropped 4 bases and J dropped 2 bases, with 19 bases sitting between them. The DNA for the CDR3 is TGCGCCAGCAGCCTAAACCGGGTAACTAGGACCTACGAGCAGTACTTC. Amino acid sequence: CASSLNRVTRTYEQYF. The full variable domain, its missing parts supplied by reference TRBV5-1 and TRBJ2-7, is KAGVTQTPRYLIKTRGQQVTLSCSPISGHRSVSWYQQTPGQGLQFLFEYFSETQRNKGNFPGRFSGRQFSNSRSEMNVSTLELGDSALYLCASSLNRVTRTYEQYFGPGTRLTVT.

The chain recombines TRBV25-1 with TRBJ2-3; D gene uncertain. V lost 7 bases and J 2 bases, leaving 13 bases between the germline ends. Germline lookup yields CDR1 MGHDK and CDR2 SYGVNS. The CDR3 is 14 residues long. In DNA form, the CDR3 reads TGTGCCAGCACCCCCGGGCCAGTCACAGATACGCAGTATTTT. This codes for CASTPGPVTDTQYF.

The chain joins TRBV6-5 to TRBJ1-2; the D is unclear. Per the germline V gene, CDR1 is MNHEY and CDR2 is SVGAGI. V was trimmed by 6 bases and J by 5 bases, leaving 10 bases between them. The CDR3 has 12 residues. The CDR3 bases are TGTGCCAGCAGCACGGGAAGATATGGCTACACCTTC. Translating gives CASSTGRYGYTF.

The genes are TRBV28 and TRBJ1-2; D gene unclear. The V end lost 6 bases, the J end lost 2 bases, and 10 bases lay between the germline ends. Germline V gene lookup returns CDR1 MDHEN and CDR2 SYDVKM. CDR3 length: 13 amino acids. The CDR3 DNA reads TGTGCCAGCAGACGGCCGTTAAACTATGGCTACACCTTC. It specifies CASRRPLNYGYTF.